This TCR beta chain derives from a study of blood T cell repertoires in COVID-19. The method was immunoSEQ multiplex PCR; TCRdb's version includes in-frame clones alone and lacks a portion of them. The repertoire includes 150,000 to 200,000 clones, about 90% of them detected once, and 20% to 25% sits in the top ten. The CDR3 is 15 residues long. The germline V gene has CDR1 SGHRS and CDR2 YFSETQ. V lost 4 bases to trimming and J lost 10 bases; unmatched junction nucleotides: 11. Sequencing used peripheral blood. This sequence joins TRBV5-1 and TRBJ1-6; 7 nucleotides match TRBD1. This receptor was obtained from a man aged 60 to 69 with active or convalescent COVID-19. DNA of the CDR3: TGCGCCAGCAGCGTAGCAGGGGGTGAGTGGTCACCCCTCCACTTT. Translating gives CASSVAGGEWSPLHF. The entire variable domain, with the rest obtained from reference TRBV5-1 and TRBJ1-6, is as follows: KAGVTQTPRYLIKTRGQQVTLSCSPISGHRSVSWYQQTPGQGLQFLFEYFSETQRNKGNFPGRFSGRQFSNSRSEMNVSTLELGDSALYLCASSVAGGEWSPLHFGNGTRLTVT.